This T cell receptor beta chain was recorded in a study of vaccination effects on CD4 cells after COVID-19. The wider study: Two doses of either BNT162b2 or mRNA-1273 were given to each participant.

The assay was immunoSEQ multiplex PCR, and TCRdb's table has in-frame clones only and misses some. Of 62,000 or so clones in the sample, 80% were seen once. A note on this clone: As yet, its antigen is unknown.

Trimming removed 8 bases at V and 0 bases at J, with 8 bases between. This CDR3 is built from 13 residues. CDR1 is MNHEY, CDR2 SVGAGI, per germline. After expansion with viral peptide pools in the ViraFEST assay, antigen-specific CD4+ T cells were sequenced. Cells that had been cultured for roughly eleven days were the source of isolated CD4+ T cells. Nucleocapsid antibodies stayed negative before and after vaccination, showing no earlier SARS-CoV-2 infection. This receptor was obtained from a human donor who received a COVID-19 vaccine. The sample was CD4+ T cells from PBMCs cultured with SARS-CoV-2 spike peptides, taken before COVID-19 vaccination. This chain connects TRBV6-5 to TRBJ1-5; D remains unclear. CDR3 sequence reads: CASRRTSNQPQHF. The CDR3 coding sequence is TGTGCCAGCCGACGGACTAGCAATCAGCCCCAGCATTTT.